These 27 T cell receptor beta chains originate from one sample sequenced in a study of T cell responses to AZD1222 COVID-19 vaccine. TCRdb's copy holds only in-frame clones and misses some; the assay was immunoSEQ multiplex PCR. The sample comprises over 40,000 clones, roughly 80% of which are singletons, and 25% to 30% rests with the top ten. The sample in question was peripheral blood, obtained on day 0 of AZD1222 vaccination. These receptors were taken from an adult in good health.

This clone was detected once. The chain carries TRBV6-6 and TRBJ2-5; no clear D. Trimming removed 6 bases at V and 4 bases at J, with 9 bases between. The germline V gene encodes CDR1 MNHNY and CDR2 SVGAGI (reference sequence). The CDR3 has 12 residues. The CDR3 spells CASRTGGETQYF. Written as DNA, the CDR3 is TGTGCCAGCAGGACGGGTGGAGAGACCCAGTACTTC.

The table lists this clone with a few counts. This chain uses TRBV5-6 with TRBJ2-5; weak D call: TRBD2 (6 bases). Trimming took 4 bases from V and 3 from J, leaving 19 bases between them. CDR3 length: 16 amino acids. Per the germline V gene, CDR1 is SGHDT and CDR2 is YYEEEE. DNA of the CDR3: TGTGCCAGCAGCCACGGGACTTATCGAGGGGAAGAGACCCAGTACTTC. Translation: CASSHGTYRGEETQYF.

This chain connects TRBV5-1 to TRBJ2-1; D is perhaps TRBD1 or TRBD2 (5 bases each). This CDR3 is 14 amino acids long. V gave up 4 bases and J gave up 7 bases, with 15 bases separating them. Germline V CDR1 and CDR2: SGHRS, YFSETQ. The CDR3 nucleotides are TGCGCCAGCAGCCCGAGGGCAGGGTGGAATGAGCAGTTCTTC. Protein: CASSPRAGWNEQFF.

This CDR3 is CASSSYNQPQHF. Here the CDR3 DNA reads TGTGCCAGTAGTAGCTATAATCAGCCCCAGCATTTT. The gene calls are TRBV19 and TRBJ1-5; D unresolved. This CDR3 comprises 12 residues. Germline V gene lookup returns CDR1 LNHDA and CDR2 SQIVND (reference sequence). Trimming pared 4 bases from V and 4 bases from J, leaving 5 bases between.

V usage is TRBV5-1 and J usage is TRBJ2-1, with 7 bases matching TRBD2. Germline V CDR1 and CDR2: SGHRS, YFSETQ. J lost 3 bases, V lost 1 base, and 4 bases had no gene match. The CDR3 has 15 residues. CDR3 sequence: CASSLTGGSYNEQFF. DNA for the CDR3: TGCGCCAGCAGCTTGACGGGAGGAAGCTACAATGAGCAGTTCTTC.

The chain uses TRBV30 and TRBJ1-4; TRBD1 agrees at 7 bases. The CDR3 is 16 residues long. Germline V gives CDR1 GTSNPN, CDR2 SVGIG (reference sequence). The ends lost 3 bases at V and 8 bases at J; junction bases unmatched: 15. The CDR3, as DNA: TGTGCCTGGAGGCCCCCCCTACAGGGGATCGTGGAAAAACTGTTTTTT. Translating it yields CAWRPPLQGIVEKLFF.

Remarks on this clone: One junction end disagrees with the germline gene, perhaps due to a read error. The rearrangement joins TRBV6-5 to TRBJ1-5; D not certain. The CDR3 is made up of 12 amino acids. Germline CDR1 reads MNHEY; CDR2 reads SVGAGI. The CDR3 loop is CASSYDSRRRVF. The CDR3, as DNA: TGTGCCAGCAGTTACGACTCTCGCCGGCGGGTTTTT.

The table lists this clone with a count of one. The gene calls are TRBV6-5 and TRBJ1-1; D might be TRBD1 (5 bases). Germline-derived CDR1 and CDR2 are MNHEY and SVGAGI. The CDR3 sequence is 13 residues long. Trimming took 6 bases from V and 4 from J, leaving 12 bases between them. The CDR3 protein is CASRGQPGTEAFF. The CDR3 region has the DNA TGTGCCAGCAGGGGGCAGCCGGGCACTGAAGCTTTCTTT.

The rearrangement links TRBV4-2 to TRBJ2-3, with TRBD2 matching over 7 bases. V lost 0 bases and J lost 0; bases outside the gene matches: 3. Germline V gene data show CDR1 as LGHNA and CDR2 as YNFKEQ. The CDR3 covers 16 residues. The CDR3 here is CASSQESAGSTDTQYF. CDR3 bases: TGTGCCAGCAGCCAAGAATCAGCGGGGAGCACAGATACGCAGTATTTT.

This chain uses TRBV3-1 (or the pseudogene TRBV3-2) with TRBJ2-1; 9 nucleotides line up with TRBD2. The CDR3 has 19 amino acids. Germline loops: CDR1 LGHDT, CDR2 YNNKEL (reference sequence). Trimming cost V 1 base and J 5 bases; bases outside gene matches: 15. The CDR3 loop reads CASSQALTSAGGPHNEQFF. The CDR3 bases are TGTGCCAGCAGCCAAGCTTTGACTTCGGCGGGAGGGCCCCACAATGAGCAGTTCTTC.

The V call is TRBV19, the J call TRBJ1-4; no firm D call. The V end lost 3 bases, the J end lost 0 bases, and 11 bases lay between the germline ends. This CDR3 is 16 amino acids long. Per germline, CDR1 LNHDA and CDR2 SQIVND (reference sequence). CDR3 in amino acids: CASSIGGFATNEKLFF. The CDR3, as DNA: TGTGCCAGTAGTATTGGCGGATTTGCAACTAATGAAAAACTGTTTTTT.

This chain links TRBV7-6 with TRBJ2-3; 7 bases line up with TRBD1. The junction had 5 bases not matched to a gene; V was cut back by 2 bases and J by 0 bases. The germline CDR1 and CDR2 sequences are SGHVS and FNYEAQ. This CDR3 spans 16 amino acids. CDR3 bases: TGTGCCAGCAGCTTATACCCAGGGGGAAGCACAGATACGCAGTATTTT. Protein: CASSLYPGGSTDTQYF.

This rearrangement joins TRBV10-3 to TRBJ2-1; D not resolved. The CDR3 extends over 14 amino acids. Germline V lookup: CDR1 ENHRY, CDR2 SYGVKD. The V end was cut by 6 bases, the J end by 6 bases, with 15 bases between. CDR3 protein: CAISDPDLGNEQFF. The CDR3 coding sequence is TGTGCCATCAGCGACCCCGACTTGGGCAATGAGCAGTTCTTC.

The gene calls are TRBV27 and TRBJ1-1; D possibly corresponds to TRBD1 (5 bases). Germline V CDR1 and CDR2: MNHEY, SMNVEV (reference sequence). The CDR3 has 14 amino acids. V lost 0 bases, J lost 7 bases, and 12 bases lay in between. The CDR3: CASSLSGGYYEAFF. The CDR3 coding sequence is TGTGCCAGCAGTTTATCGGGGGGGTACTATGAAGCTTTCTTT.

This rearrangement joins TRBV7-9 to TRBJ1-1; the D gene is possibly TRBD1 (6 bases). The V and J ends lost 8 bases and 4 bases respectively, with 20 bases between them. This CDR3 has 15 residues. CDR1 and CDR2 from the germline V gene are SEHNR and FQNEAQ (reference sequence). The CDR3 protein is CASPPNRALGTEAFF. The CDR3 nucleotides read TGTGCCAGCCCACCTAACAGGGCGCTGGGCACTGAAGCTTTCTTT.

The chain carries TRBV5-4 and TRBJ1-4; 10 bases line up with TRBD1. V gave up 4 bases and J gave up 5 bases; unmatched junction bases: 2. Germline CDR1 and CDR2: SGHNT and YYREEE (reference sequence). The CDR3 totals 14 residues. The CDR3 bases are TGTGCCAGCAGCAGGGGACAGGGGAATGAAAAACTGTTTTTT. This encodes CASSRGQGNEKLFF.

The chain recombines TRBV2 with TRBJ1-4; tentatively, D is TRBD1 (5 bases). Trimming left V 10 bases short and J 0 bases short, with 12 bases between. CDR1 SNHLY and CDR2 FYNNEI come from the germline V gene. This CDR3 has 14 amino acids. The CDR3 here is CANADSATNEKLFF. In nucleotides, the CDR3 is TGTGCCAACGCAGACAGTGCAACTAATGAAAAACTGTTTTTT.

The gene calls are TRBV19 and TRBJ1-6, with D possibly being TRBD1 (6 bases). Trimming shortened V by 6 bases and J by 7 bases, and 13 bases separated the two germline ends. The CDR3 runs 14 residues. CDR1 LNHDA and CDR2 SQIVND come from the germline V gene (reference sequence). The CDR3 reads CASRPGHLNSPLHF. CDR3 bases: TGTGCCAGTAGGCCGGGACACCTGAATTCACCCCTCCACTTT.

V and J are TRBV9 and TRBJ2-1; 7 nucleotides align to TRBD2. Germline values: CDR1 SGDLS, CDR2 YYNGEE. The CDR3 consists of 15 residues. The trim removed 0 bases at V and 3 bases at J, leaving 3 bases unmatched. The CDR3 nucleotides read TGTGCCAGCAGCGTAGTCAGCGGGGACTACAATGAGCAGTTCTTC. Translated, it gives CASSVVSGDYNEQFF.

The chain couples TRBV27 to TRBJ2-1, with TRBD2 identical over 7 bases. The CDR3 contains 15 residues. V dropped 9 bases and J dropped 5; count of bases not matched to a gene: 13. In germline, CDR1 is MNHEY, CDR2 SMNVEV (reference sequence). CDR3 region: CASAGGSGYDNEQFF. CDR3 bases: TGTGCCAGTGCAGGTGGTAGCGGGTATGACAATGAGCAGTTCTTC.

The V call is TRBV4-2, the J call TRBJ2-4; TRBD2 is a possible D gene (6 bases). CDR3 length equals 17 residues. Germline V CDR1 and CDR2: LGHNA, YNFKEQ. V was trimmed by 1 base and J by 2 bases, leaving 15 bases between them. The CDR3 coding sequence is TGTGCCAGCAGCCAAGCCCATGGCGGGGTAACCAAAAACATTCAGTACTTC. Protein: CASSQAHGGVTKNIQYF.

The chain is built from TRBV28 and TRBJ1-1; unclear D gene. The germline V gene has CDR1 MDHEN and CDR2 SYDVKM. Trimming took off 2 bases at V and 0 bases at J, with 10 bases between the two ends. This CDR3 is 15 amino acids long. This CDR3 is CASSLGPGMNTEAFF. CDR3 nucleotide sequence: TGTGCCAGCAGTTTAGGTCCAGGTATGAACACTGAAGCTTTCTTT.

This clone was counted only a few times. The rearrangement links TRBV27 to TRBJ2-7; perhaps TRBD2 as D (6 bases). This CDR3 is built from 15 residues. Germline V gene sequence: CDR1 MNHEY, CDR2 SMNVEV (reference sequence). V was pared by 0 bases and J by 7 bases, with 16 bases between. CDR3 coding DNA: TGTGCCAGCAGTTTATCGATGCGTCTAGCGCAGGAGCAGTACTTC. Translation gives CASSLSMRLAQEQYF.

The CDR3 region has the DNA TGCGCCAGCAGCTTTAGCGGGAGCACAGATACGCAGTATTTT. Encoded protein: CASSFSGSTDTQYF. The genes are TRBV5-1 and TRBJ2-3; 7 nucleotides line up with TRBD2. From germline, CDR1 is SGHRS and CDR2 YFSETQ. The CDR3 length is 14 residues. V trimming: 2 bases; J trimming: 0 bases; junction bases outside the gene matches: 0.

This chain uses TRBV18 with TRBJ2-7; 10 nucleotides agree with TRBD2. Germline values: CDR1 KGHSH, CDR2 LQKENI. The junction had 5 bases not matched to a gene; V was cut back by 2 bases and J by 7 bases. This CDR3 has 14 residues. CDR3 sequence: CASSPTSGTKEQYF. DNA for the CDR3: TGTGCCAGCTCACCAACTAGCGGGACAAAAGAGCAGTACTTC.

The chain has TRBV9 and TRBJ1-3; D call uncertain. Deletions cut 2 bases from V and 0 bases from J, with 6 bases between. Germline-derived CDR1 and CDR2 are SGDLS and YYNGEE. There are 14 residues in the CDR3. CDR3 loop: CASSVLTSGNTIYF. The CDR3 nucleotides read TGTGCCAGCAGCGTTCTCACCTCTGGAAACACCATATATTTT.

Judged by abundance, this clone is medium-sized. V is TRBV19 and J is TRBJ1-5; possibly TRBD1 for D (6 bases). The CDR3 has 14 amino acids. Trimming shortened V by 6 bases and J by 1 base, and 10 bases separated the two germline ends. In germline, CDR1 is LNHDA, CDR2 SQIVND (reference sequence). The CDR3 nucleotides are TGTGCCAGTAGACGGACAGCCAGCAATCAGCCCCAGCATTTT. It is translated as CASRRTASNQPQHF.